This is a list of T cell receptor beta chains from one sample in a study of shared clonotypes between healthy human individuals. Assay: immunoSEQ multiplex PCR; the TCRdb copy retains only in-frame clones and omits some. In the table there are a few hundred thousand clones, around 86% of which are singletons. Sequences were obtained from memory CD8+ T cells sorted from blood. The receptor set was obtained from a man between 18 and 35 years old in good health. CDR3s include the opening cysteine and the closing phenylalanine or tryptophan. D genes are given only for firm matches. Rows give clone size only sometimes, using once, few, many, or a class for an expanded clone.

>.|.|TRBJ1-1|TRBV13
TGTGCCAGCAGCTTATGTGGGAGGGCCACTGAAGCTTTCTTT
CASSLCGRATEAFF
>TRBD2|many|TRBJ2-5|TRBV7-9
TGTGCCAGCAGTTCGACTAGCGGAGAAGAGACCCAGTACTTC
CASSSTSGEETQYF
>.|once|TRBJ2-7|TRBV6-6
TGTGCCAGCAGTTACGCAGGGACTTCCTACGAGCAGTACTTC
CASSYAGTSYEQYF
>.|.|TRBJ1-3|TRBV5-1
TGCGCCAGCAGCCGAAAGGGTGCTGGAAACACCATATATTTT
CASSRKGAGNTIYF
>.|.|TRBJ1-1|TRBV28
TGTGCCAGCAGTTTTAATTTTAACACTGAAGCTTTCTTT
CASSFNFNTEAFF
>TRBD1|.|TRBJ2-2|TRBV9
TGTGCCAGCAGCTTAGTGACTGTCGGACAGGGGGCTACCGGGGAGCTGTTTTTT
CASSLVTVGQGATGELFF
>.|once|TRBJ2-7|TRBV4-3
TGCGCCAGCAGCCAAGAGCCAGATACCCTCTACGAGCAGTACTTC
CASSQEPDTLYEQYF
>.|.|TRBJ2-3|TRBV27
TGTGCCAGCAGTTTCCTCCGGGGGGCCGGCACAGATACGCAGTATTTT
CASSFLRGAGTDTQYF
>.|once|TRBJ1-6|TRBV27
TGTGCCAGCAGTCCTTGGGGTAGACGGGTACTTAATTCACCCCTCCACTTT
CASSPWGRRVLNSPLHF
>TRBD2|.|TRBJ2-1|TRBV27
TGTGCCAGCAGTCCGACTAGCGGGACCTACAATGAGCAGTTCTTC
CASSPTSGTYNEQFF
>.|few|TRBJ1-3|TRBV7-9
TGTGCCAGCAGCCGCGATTACGGAAGCCGCTCTGGAAACACCATATATTTT
CASSRDYGSRSGNTIYF
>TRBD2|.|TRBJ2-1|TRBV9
TGTGCCAGCAGCGTACCCGGGACTAGCGGGGGCCTAGTTCGGGATGAGCAGTTCTTC
CASSVPGTSGGLVRDEQFF
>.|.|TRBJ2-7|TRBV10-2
TGCGCCAGCAGTGGGGGAGACCTTAGCCTAAATTACGAGCAGTACTTC
CASSGGDLSLNYEQYF
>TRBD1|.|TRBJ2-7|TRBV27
TGTGCCAGCAGGTCCGGGACAGGGGGCTCCTACGAGCAGTACTTC
CASRSGTGGSYEQYF
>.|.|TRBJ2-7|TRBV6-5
TGTGCCAGCAGTTACTCTATCGGGGAAGCTTCGCACGAGCAGTACTTC
CASSYSIGEASHEQYF